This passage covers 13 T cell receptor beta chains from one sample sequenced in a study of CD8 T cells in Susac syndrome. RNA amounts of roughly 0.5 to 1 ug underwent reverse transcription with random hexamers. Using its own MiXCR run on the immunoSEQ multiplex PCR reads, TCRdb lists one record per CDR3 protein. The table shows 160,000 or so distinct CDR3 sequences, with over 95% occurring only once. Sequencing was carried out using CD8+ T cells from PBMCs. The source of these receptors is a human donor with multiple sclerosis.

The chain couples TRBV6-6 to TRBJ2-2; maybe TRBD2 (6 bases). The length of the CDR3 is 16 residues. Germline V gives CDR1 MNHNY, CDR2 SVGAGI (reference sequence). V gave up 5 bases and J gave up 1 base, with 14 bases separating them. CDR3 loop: CASSGSGLQNTGELFF. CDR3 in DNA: TGTGCCAGCAGTGGATCGGGACTTCAGAACACCGGGGAGCTGTTTTTT.

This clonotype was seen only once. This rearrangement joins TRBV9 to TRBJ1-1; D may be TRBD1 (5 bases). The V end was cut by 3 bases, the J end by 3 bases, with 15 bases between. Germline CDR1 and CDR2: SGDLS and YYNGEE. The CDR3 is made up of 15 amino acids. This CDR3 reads CASSGSKGLDTEAFF. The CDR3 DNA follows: TGTGCCAGCAGCGGGAGTAAGGGGTTGGACACTGAAGCTTTCTTT.

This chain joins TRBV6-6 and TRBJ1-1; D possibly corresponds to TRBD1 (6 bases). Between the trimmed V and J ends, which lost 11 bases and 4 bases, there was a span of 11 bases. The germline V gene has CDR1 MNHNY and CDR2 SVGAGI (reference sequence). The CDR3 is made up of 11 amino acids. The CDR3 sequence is CAGGGGTEAFF. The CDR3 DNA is TGTGCCGGGGGGGGCGGCACTGAAGCTTTCTTT.

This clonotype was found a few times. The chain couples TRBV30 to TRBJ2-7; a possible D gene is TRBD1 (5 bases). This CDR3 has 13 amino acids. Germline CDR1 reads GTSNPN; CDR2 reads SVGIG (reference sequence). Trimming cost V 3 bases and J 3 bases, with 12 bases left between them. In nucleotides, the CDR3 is TGTGCCTGGAGCTTCGGACAAGGCTACGAGCAGTACGTC. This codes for CAWSFGQGYEQYV.

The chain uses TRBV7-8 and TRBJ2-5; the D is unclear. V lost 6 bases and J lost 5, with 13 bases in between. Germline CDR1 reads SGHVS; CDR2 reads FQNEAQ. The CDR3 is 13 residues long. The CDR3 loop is CASSHSERETQYF. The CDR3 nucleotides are TGTGCCAGCAGTCACTCCGAACGGGAGACCCAGTACTTC.

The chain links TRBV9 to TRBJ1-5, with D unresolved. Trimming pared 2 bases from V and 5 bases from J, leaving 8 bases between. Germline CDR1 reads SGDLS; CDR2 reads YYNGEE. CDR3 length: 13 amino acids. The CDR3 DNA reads TGTGCCAGCAGCGTTAGCGATTATCAGCCCCAGCATTTT. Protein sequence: CASSVSDYQPQHF.

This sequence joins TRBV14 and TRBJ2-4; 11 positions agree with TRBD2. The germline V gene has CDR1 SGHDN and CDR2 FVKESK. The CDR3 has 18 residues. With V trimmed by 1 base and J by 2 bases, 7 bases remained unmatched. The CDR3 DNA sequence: TGTGCCAGCAGCCAAGGAACTAGCGGGGGATGGACCAAAAACATTCAGTACTTC. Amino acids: CASSQGTSGGWTKNIQYF.

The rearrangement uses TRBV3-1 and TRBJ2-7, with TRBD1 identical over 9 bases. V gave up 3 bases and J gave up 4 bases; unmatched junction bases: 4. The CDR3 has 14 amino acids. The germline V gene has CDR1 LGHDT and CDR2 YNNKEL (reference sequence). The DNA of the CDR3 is TGTGCCAGCAGCCAGGAAGGGACAGGGTACGAGCAGTACTTC. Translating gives CASSQEGTGYEQYF.

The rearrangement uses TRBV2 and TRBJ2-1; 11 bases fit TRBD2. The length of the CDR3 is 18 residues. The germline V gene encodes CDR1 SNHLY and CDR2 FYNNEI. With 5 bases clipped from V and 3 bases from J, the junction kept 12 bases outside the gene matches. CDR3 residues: CASSPGLAVEPNYNEQFF. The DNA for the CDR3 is TGTGCCAGCAGTCCGGGACTAGCGGTTGAGCCGAACTACAATGAGCAGTTCTTC.

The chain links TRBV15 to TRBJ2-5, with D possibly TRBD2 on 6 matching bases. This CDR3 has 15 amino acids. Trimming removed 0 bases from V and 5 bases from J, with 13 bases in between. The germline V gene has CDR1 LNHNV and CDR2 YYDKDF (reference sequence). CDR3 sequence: CATSRDTRDGETQYF. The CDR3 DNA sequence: TGTGCCACCAGCAGAGATACGCGGGATGGGGAGACCCAGTACTTC. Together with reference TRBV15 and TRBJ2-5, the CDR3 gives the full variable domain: DAMVIQNPRYQVTQFGKPVTLSCSQTLNHNVMYWYQQKSSQAPKLLFHYYDKDFNNEADTPDNFQSRRPNTSFCFLDIRSPGLGDTAMYLCATSRDTRDGETQYFGPGTRLLVL.

CDR3 loop: CSAKGQGGGGYTF. CDR3 bases: TGCAGCGCCAAGGGGCAGGGCGGAGGTGGCTACACCTTC. The chain joins TRBV29-1 to TRBJ1-2, with a tentative D call TRBD1 (5 bases). Germline V lookup: CDR1 SQVTM, CDR2 ANQGSEA. Trimming left V 7 bases short and J 7 bases short, with 19 bases between. This CDR3 comprises 13 residues.

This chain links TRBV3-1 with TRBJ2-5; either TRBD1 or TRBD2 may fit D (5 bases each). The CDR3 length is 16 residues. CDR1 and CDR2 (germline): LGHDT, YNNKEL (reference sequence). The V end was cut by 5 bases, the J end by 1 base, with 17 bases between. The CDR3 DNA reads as TGTGCCAGCAGCTTCCCGGGACCACGAATCCAAGAGACCCAGTACTTC. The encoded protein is CASSFPGPRIQETQYF.

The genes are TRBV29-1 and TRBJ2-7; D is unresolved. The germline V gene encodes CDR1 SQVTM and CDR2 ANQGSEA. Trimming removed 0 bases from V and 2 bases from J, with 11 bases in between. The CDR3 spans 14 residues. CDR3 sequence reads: CSVEDRSSTYEQYF. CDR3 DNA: TGCAGCGTTGAAGATCGATCAAGCACCTACGAGCAGTACTTC.